The 9 T cell receptor beta chains presented below share a single source sample, sequenced in a study of cytomegalovirus exposure and HLA in healthy donors. Use of 60 Vbeta and 13 Jbeta primers characterized the PCR. Libraries were prepared by immunoSEQ multiplex PCR; TCRdb keeps only in-frame clonotypes and omits some of them. This table holds 160,000 or so clones, approximately 80% found once. Sequenced material: PBMCs. The receptors shown here come from a man between 18 and 35 years old in good health and CMV-seronegative.

The chain recombines TRBV7-3 with TRBJ2-3, with D unclear. Trimming pared 5 bases from V and 0 bases from J, leaving 15 bases between. The CDR3 is made up of 16 amino acids. From germline, CDR1 is SGHTA and CDR2 FQGTGA. CDR3 in amino acids: CASSPVAASSTDTQYF. CDR3 DNA sequence: TGTGCCAGCAGCCCCGTGGCGGCATCTAGCACAGATACGCAGTATTTT.

The CDR3 sequence is CASSFGQEESSYNSPLHF. The CDR3 bases are TGTGCCAGCAGCTTCGGACAGGAAGAAAGCTCCTATAATTCACCCCTCCACTTT. The V and J genes are TRBV7-8 and TRBJ1-6; 7 nucleotides line up with TRBD1. The CDR3 extends over 18 amino acids. The J segment lost 0 bases and the V segment lost 3 bases, leaving 8 bases of the junction unmatched. The germline gives CDR1 SGHVS, CDR2 FQNEAQ. The whole variable domain, filled in from reference TRBV7-8 and TRBJ1-6, reads GAGVSQSPRYKVAKRGQDVALRCDPISGHVSLFWYQQALGQGPEFLTYFQNEAQLDKSGLPSDRFFAERPEGSVSTLKIQRTQQEDSAVYLCASSFGQEESSYNSPLHFGNGTRLTVT.

The chain carries TRBV7-2 and TRBJ1-1; 7 bases align to TRBD1. V gave up 4 bases and J gave up 1 base; unmatched junction bases: 6. The CDR3 totals 15 residues. The germline V gene encodes CDR1 SGHTA and CDR2 FQGNSA. CDR3 protein: CASSSHSGGNTEAFF. In nucleotides, the CDR3 is TGTGCCAGCAGCTCCCATTCAGGGGGGAACACTGAAGCTTTCTTT.

Only a few counts were recorded for this clone. The chain joins TRBV7-2 to TRBJ1-2; TRBD1 matches at 7 bases. This CDR3 spans 15 amino acids. The V gene's germline CDR1 is SGHTA and CDR2 FQGNSA. Losses at the gene ends were 1 base for V and 7 bases for J; bases not matched to a gene: 9. The CDR3 DNA is TGTGCCAGCAGCTTAGAGGGGGCAGGGGACGCTGGCTACACCTTC. It is translated as CASSLEGAGDAGYTF. Together with reference TRBV7-2 and TRBJ1-2, the CDR3 gives the full variable domain: GAGVSQSPSNKVTEKGKDVELRCDPISGHTALYWYRQSLGQGLEFLIYFQGNSAPDKSGLPSDRFSAERTGGSVSTLTIQRTQQEDSAVYLCASSLEGAGDAGYTFGSGTRLTVV.

The rearrangement uses TRBV5-1 and TRBJ1-6, with 8 bases that match TRBD1. V dropped 5 bases and J dropped 0; count of bases not matched to a gene: 7. Germline lookup yields CDR1 SGHRS and CDR2 YFSETQ. This CDR3 spans 17 amino acids. The CDR3: CASRPGQGSSYNSPLHF. The DNA for the CDR3 is TGCGCCAGCAGACCTGGACAGGGAAGCTCCTATAATTCACCCCTCCACTTT. Full variable domain (rest looked up from reference TRBV5-1 and TRBJ1-6): KAGVTQTPRYLIKTRGQQVTLSCSPISGHRSVSWYQQTPGQGLQFLFEYFSETQRNKGNFPGRFSGRQFSNSRSEMNVSTLELGDSALYLCASRPGQGSSYNSPLHFGNGTRLTVT.

The chain combines TRBV4-2 with TRBJ2-5; 10 bases match TRBD2. This CDR3 is built from 18 residues. Germline assignment: CDR1 LGHNA and CDR2 YNFKEQ. Unmatched junction bases numbered 9, after V lost 1 base and J lost 1 base. The CDR3 DNA reads TGTGCCAGCAGCCAAGGGGGTGGGCTAGCGGGGGCCCAAGAGACCCAGTACTTC. Protein product: CASSQGGGLAGAQETQYF.

The chain uses TRBV5-4 and TRBJ2-7; 9 bases align to TRBD2. CDR1 and CDR2 (germline): SGHNT, YYREEE (reference sequence). The trim removed 3 bases at V and 2 bases at J, leaving 6 bases unmatched. This CDR3 is 15 amino acids long. This chain's CDR3 is CASSSRLAEPYEQYF. DNA for the CDR3: TGTGCCAGCAGCTCACGACTAGCGGAACCCTACGAGCAGTACTTC.

The chain combines TRBV29-1 with TRBJ2-5; the D gene is possibly TRBD1 (5 bases). Trimming cost V 6 bases and J 2 bases, with 10 bases left between them. The germline gives CDR1 SQVTM, CDR2 ANQGSEA. CDR3 length equals 12 residues. In nucleotides, the CDR3 is TGCAGCGTCGACAGAAATCAAGAGACCCAGTACTTC. Its translation is CSVDRNQETQYF.

This chain uses TRBV6-5 with TRBJ2-7; D is possibly TRBD1 (5 bases). V lost 4 bases, J lost 0 bases, and 10 bases lay in between. CDR3 length: 14 amino acids. Germline V gene data show CDR1 as MNHEY and CDR2 as SVGAGI. The CDR3 loop reads CASSSQVSSYEQYF. The CDR3 DNA is TGTGCCAGCAGTTCACAGGTCAGCTCCTACGAGCAGTACTTC.